Presented here are 4 T cell receptor beta chains from one specimen sequenced in a study of post-analysis software for immune sequencing data. Study outcomes and limitations: Roughly 5 TRBV segments occurring more often in patients than controls included TRBV5-6, TRBV5-1 and TRBV20-1.

Their recognized antigens are unknown. The library was made from cDNA and included unique molecular identifiers. TCRdb fed the PCR reads into MiXCR, producing one record per CDR3 protein. The table has more than 450,000 distinct CDR3 sequences, roughly 46% seen once. The sequenced sample consisted of blood. All receptors come from a girl aged 5 to 17 with multiple sclerosis.

This clonotype was seen a few times. This sequence joins TRBV10-3 and TRBJ1-5; TRBD1 might be the D (5 bases). The germline V gene encodes CDR1 ENHRY and CDR2 SYGVKD. The V and J ends lost 2 bases and 2 bases respectively, with 7 bases between them. CDR3 size: 14 residues. The chain's CDR3 is CAISERGGNQPQHF. CDR3 DNA: TGTGCCATCAGTGAGAGAGGGGGCAATCAGCCCCAGCATTTT.

The V call is TRBV2, the J call TRBJ2-4; 7 nucleotides line up with TRBD1. The end of the DNA is better explained by TRBJ2-7, so the J call may be wrong. Germline V gene data show CDR1 as SNHLY and CDR2 as FYNNEI. This CDR3 region has 16 residues. CDR3 amino acids: CASSGPWTGISYEQYF. In DNA form, the CDR3 reads TGTGCCAGCAGTGGACCTTGGACAGGAATCTCCTACGAGCAGTACTTC.

This clonotype was observed a few times. This sequence joins TRBV20-1 and TRBJ2-1; 8 bases match TRBD2. V gave up 3 bases and J gave up 7 bases; unmatched junction bases: 17. This CDR3 has 17 amino acids. In germline, CDR1 is DFQATT, CDR2 SNEGSKA (reference sequence). CDR3 amino acids: CSAREYSGTSRLNEQFF. The CDR3 DNA follows: TGCAGTGCTAGGGAATATTCCGGGACTAGTCGCCTGAATGAGCAGTTCTTC.

The chain has TRBV2 and TRBJ2-2, with 7 bases matching TRBD1. The germline gives CDR1 SNHLY, CDR2 FYNNEI. CDR3 length: 15 amino acids. Trimming cost V 5 bases and J 3 bases; bases outside gene matches: 6. In DNA form, the CDR3 reads TGTGCCAGCAGTACCGACAGGGCGGACACCGGGGAGCTGTTTTTT. It codes for CASSTDRADTGELFF.